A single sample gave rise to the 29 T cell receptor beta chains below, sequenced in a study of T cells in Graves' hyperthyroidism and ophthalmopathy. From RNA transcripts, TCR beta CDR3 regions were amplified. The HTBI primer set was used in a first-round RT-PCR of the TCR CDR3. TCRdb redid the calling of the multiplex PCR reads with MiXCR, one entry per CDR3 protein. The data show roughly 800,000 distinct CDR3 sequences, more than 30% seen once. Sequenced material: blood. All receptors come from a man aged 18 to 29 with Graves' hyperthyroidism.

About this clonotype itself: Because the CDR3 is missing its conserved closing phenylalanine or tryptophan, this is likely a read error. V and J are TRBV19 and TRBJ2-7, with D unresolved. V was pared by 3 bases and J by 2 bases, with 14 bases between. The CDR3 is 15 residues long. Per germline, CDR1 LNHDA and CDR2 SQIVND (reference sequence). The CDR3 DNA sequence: TGTGCCAGTAGTATCTCGTCGCAGGTGGCCTACGAGCAGTACCTC. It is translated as CASSISSQVAYEQYL.

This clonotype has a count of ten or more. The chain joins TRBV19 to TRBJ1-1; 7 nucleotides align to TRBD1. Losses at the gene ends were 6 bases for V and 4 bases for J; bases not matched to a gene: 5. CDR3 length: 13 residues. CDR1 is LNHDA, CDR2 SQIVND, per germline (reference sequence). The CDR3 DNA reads TGTGCCAGTAGCGACGACAGGGCCACTGAAGCTTTCTTT. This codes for CASSDDRATEAFF.

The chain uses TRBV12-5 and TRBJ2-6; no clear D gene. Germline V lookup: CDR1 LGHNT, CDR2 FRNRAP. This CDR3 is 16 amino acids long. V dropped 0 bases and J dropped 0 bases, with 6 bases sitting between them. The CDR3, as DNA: TGTGCTAGTGGTTTGGTAACGAGCTCTGGGGCCAACGTCCTGACTTTC. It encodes CASGLVTSSGANVLTF.

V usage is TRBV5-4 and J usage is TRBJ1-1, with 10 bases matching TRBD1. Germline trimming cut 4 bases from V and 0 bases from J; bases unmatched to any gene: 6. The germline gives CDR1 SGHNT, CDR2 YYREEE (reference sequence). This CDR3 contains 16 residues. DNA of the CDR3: TGTGCCAGCAGCCTGGCGGGACAGGGGTTGAACACTGAAGCTTTCTTT. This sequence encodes CASSLAGQGLNTEAFF.

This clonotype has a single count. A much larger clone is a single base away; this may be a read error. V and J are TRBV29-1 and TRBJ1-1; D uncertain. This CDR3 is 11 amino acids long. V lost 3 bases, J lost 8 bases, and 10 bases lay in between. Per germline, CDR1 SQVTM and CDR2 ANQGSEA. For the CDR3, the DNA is TGCAGCGTTGAGGCAGGCTTAGAAGCTTTCTTT. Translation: CSVEAGLEAFF.

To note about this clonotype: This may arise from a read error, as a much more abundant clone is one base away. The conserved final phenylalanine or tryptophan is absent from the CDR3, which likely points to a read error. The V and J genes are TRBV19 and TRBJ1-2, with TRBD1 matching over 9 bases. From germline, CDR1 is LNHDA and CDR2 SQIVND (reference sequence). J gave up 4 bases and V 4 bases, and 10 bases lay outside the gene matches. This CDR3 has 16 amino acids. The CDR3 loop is CASSKTGTGTLYGYTS. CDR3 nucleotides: TGTGCCAGTAGTAAGACCGGGACAGGGACCCTCTATGGCTACACCTCC.

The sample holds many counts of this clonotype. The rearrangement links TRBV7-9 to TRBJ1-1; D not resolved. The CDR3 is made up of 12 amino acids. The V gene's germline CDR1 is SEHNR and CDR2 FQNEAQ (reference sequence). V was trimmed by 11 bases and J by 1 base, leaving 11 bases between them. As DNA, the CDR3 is TGTGCCTCCCGGACCTGGAACACTGAAGCTTTCTTT. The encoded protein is CASRTWNTEAFF.

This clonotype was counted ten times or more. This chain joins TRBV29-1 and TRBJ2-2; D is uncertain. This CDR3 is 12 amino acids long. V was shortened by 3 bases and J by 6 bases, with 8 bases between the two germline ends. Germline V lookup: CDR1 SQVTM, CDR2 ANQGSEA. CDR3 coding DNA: TGCAGCGTTGACAAGGGCGCCGGGGAGCTGTTTTTT. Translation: CSVDKGAGELFF.

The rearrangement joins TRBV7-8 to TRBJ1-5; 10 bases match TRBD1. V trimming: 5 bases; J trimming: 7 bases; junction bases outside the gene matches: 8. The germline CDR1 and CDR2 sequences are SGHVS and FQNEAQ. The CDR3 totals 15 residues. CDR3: CASSLTGTGVQPQHF. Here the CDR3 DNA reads TGTGCCAGCAGCCTCACAGGGACAGGGGTACAGCCCCAGCATTTT. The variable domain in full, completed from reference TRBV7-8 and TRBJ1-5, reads GAGVSQSPRYKVAKRGQDVALRCDPISGHVSLFWYQQALGQGPEFLTYFQNEAQLDKSGLPSDRFFAERPEGSVSTLKIQRTQQEDSAVYLCASSLTGTGVQPQHFGDGTRLSIL.

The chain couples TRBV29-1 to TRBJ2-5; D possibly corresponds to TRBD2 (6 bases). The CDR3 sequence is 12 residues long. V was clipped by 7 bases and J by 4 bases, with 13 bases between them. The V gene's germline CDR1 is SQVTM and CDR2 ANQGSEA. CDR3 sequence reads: CSGRRGLETQYF. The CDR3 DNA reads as TGCAGCGGCAGGCGGGGATTAGAGACCCAGTACTTC.

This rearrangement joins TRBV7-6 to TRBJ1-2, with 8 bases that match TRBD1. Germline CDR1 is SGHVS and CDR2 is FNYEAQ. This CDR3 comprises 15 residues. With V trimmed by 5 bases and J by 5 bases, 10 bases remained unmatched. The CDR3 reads CASSVSDRERYGYTF. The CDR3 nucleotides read TGTGCCAGCAGCGTCTCGGACAGGGAACGGTATGGCTACACCTTC.

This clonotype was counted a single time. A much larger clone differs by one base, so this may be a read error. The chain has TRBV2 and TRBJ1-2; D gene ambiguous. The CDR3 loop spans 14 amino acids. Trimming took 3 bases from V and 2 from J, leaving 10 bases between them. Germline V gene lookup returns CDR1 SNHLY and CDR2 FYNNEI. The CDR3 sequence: CASSDSDKNYGYTF. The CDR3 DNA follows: TGTGCCAGCAGTGACAGCGACAAGAACTATGGCTACACCTTC.

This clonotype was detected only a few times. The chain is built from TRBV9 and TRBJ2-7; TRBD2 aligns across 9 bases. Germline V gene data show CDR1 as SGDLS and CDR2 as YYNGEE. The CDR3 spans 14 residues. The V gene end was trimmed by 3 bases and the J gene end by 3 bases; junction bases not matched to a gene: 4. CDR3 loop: CASSGLSGSYEQYF. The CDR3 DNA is TGTGCCAGCAGCGGCCTTAGCGGGAGCTACGAGCAGTACTTC.

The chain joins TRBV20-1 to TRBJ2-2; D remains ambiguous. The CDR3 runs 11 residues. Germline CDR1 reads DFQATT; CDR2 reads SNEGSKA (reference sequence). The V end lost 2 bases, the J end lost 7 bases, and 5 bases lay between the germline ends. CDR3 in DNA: TGCAGTGCTAGATATAGCGGGGAGCTGTTTTTT. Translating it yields CSARYSGELFF.

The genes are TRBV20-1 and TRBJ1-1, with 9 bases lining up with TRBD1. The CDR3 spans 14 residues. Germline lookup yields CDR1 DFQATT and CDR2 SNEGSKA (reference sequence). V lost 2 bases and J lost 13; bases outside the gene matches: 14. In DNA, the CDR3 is TGCAGTGCTAGATTGGCGGGTGGGACAGGGATCGGTTTCTTT. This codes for CSARLAGGTGIGFF.

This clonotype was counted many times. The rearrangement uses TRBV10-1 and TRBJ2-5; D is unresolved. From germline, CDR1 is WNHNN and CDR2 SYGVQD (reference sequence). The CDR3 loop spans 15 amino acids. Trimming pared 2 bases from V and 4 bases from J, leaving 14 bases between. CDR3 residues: CASSETLGLGETQYF. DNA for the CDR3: TGCGCCAGCAGTGAGACCTTGGGCCTCGGAGAGACCCAGTACTTC.

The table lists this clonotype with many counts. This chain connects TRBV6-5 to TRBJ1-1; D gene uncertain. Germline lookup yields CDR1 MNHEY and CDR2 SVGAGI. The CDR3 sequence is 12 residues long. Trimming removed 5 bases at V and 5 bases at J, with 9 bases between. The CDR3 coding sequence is TGTGCCAGCAGTCCCGGTTGGACTGAAGCTTTCTTT. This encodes CASSPGWTEAFF.

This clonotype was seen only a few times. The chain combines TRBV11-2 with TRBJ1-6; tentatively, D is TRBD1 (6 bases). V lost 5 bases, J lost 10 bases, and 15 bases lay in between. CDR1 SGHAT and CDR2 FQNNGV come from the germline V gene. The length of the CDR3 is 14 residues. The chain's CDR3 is CASSHRVKGSPLHF. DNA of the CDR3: TGTGCCAGCAGCCACAGGGTAAAAGGGTCACCCCTCCACTTT.

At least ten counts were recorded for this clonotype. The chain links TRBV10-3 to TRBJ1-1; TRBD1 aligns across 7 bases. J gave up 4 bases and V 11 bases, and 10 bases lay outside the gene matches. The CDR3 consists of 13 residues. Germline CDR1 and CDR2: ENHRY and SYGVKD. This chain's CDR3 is CAGQDPGSTEAFF. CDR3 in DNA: TGTGCCGGACAGGACCCGGGGAGCACTGAAGCTTTCTTT.

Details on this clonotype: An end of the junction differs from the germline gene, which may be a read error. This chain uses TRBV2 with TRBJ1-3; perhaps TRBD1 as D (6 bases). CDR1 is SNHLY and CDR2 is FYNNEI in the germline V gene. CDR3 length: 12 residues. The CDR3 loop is CARGQNGNTTYF. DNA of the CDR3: TGTGCCAGAGGACAGAACGGAAACACCACATATTTT.

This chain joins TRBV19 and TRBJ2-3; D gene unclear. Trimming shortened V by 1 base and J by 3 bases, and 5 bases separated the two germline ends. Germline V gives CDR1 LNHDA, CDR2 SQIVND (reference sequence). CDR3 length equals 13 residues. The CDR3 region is CASSIGATDTQYF. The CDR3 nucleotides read TGTGCCAGTAGTATAGGAGCGACAGATACGCAGTATTTT. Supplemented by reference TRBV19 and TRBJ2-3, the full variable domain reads DGGITQSPKYLFRKEGQNVTLSCEQNLNHDAMYWYRQDPGQGLRLIYYSQIVNDFQKGDIAEGYSVSREKKESFPLTVTSAQKNPTAFYLCASSIGATDTQYFGPGTRLTVL.

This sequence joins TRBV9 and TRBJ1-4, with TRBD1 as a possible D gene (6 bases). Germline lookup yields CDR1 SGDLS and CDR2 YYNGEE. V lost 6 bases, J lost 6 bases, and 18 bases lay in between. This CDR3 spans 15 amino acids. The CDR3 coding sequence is TGTGCCAGCACCGGCCGGGGGCGAGAGGATGAAAAACTGTTTTTT. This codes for CASTGRGREDEKLFF.

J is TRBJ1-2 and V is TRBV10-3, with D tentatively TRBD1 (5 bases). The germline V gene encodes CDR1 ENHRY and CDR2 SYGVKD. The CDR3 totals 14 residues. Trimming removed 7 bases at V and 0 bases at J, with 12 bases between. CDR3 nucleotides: TGTGCCATCATGCGGGACGGAGCTAACTATGGCTACACCTTC. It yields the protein CAIMRDGANYGYTF.

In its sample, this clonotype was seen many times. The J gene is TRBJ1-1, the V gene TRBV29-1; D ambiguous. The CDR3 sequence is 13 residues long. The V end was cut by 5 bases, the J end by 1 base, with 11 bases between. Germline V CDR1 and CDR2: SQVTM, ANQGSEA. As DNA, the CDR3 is TGCAGCGTTTTGGGCCCCGGGAACACTGAAGCTTTCTTT. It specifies CSVLGPGNTEAFF. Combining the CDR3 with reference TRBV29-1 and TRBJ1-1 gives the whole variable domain SAVISQKPSRDICQRGTSLTIQCQVDSQVTMMFWYRQQPGQSLTLIATANQGSEATYESGFVIDKFPISRPNLTFSTLTVSNMSPEDSSIYLCSVLGPGNTEAFFGQGTRLTVV.

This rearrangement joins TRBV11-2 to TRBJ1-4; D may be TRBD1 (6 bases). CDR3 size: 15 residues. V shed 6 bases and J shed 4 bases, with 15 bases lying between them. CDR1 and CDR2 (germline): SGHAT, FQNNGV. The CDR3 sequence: CASSHRVVINEKLFF. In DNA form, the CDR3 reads TGTGCCAGCAGTCACAGGGTGGTTATTAATGAAAAACTGTTTTTT.

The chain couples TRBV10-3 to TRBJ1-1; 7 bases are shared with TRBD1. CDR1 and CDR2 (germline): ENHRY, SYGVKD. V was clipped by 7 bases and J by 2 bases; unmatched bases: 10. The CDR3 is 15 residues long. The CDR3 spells CAIMGQISGNTEAFF. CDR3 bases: TGTGCCATCATGGGACAGATCTCTGGAAACACTGAAGCTTTCTTT.

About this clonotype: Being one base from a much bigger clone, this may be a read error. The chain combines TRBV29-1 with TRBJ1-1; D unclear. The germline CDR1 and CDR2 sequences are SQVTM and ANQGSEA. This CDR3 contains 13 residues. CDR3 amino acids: CSVVKEVKTEAFF. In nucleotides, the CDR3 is TGCAGCGTAGTCAAGGAGGTGAAAACTGAAGCTTTCTTT.

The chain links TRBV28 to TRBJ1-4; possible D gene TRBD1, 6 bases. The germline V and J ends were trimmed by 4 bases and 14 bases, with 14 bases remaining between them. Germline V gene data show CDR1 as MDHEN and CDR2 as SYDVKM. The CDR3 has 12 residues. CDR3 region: CASSSTGVGLFF. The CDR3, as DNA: TGTGCCAGCAGTTCGACAGGAGTAGGGCTGTTTTTT.

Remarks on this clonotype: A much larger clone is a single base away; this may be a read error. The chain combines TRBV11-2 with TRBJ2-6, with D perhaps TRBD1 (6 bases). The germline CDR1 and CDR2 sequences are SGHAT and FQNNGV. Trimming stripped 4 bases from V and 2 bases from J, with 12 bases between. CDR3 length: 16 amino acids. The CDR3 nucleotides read TGTGCCAGCAGCTCGACCCGACAGGCTGGGGCCAACGTCCTGACTTTC. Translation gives CASSSTRQAGANVLTF.